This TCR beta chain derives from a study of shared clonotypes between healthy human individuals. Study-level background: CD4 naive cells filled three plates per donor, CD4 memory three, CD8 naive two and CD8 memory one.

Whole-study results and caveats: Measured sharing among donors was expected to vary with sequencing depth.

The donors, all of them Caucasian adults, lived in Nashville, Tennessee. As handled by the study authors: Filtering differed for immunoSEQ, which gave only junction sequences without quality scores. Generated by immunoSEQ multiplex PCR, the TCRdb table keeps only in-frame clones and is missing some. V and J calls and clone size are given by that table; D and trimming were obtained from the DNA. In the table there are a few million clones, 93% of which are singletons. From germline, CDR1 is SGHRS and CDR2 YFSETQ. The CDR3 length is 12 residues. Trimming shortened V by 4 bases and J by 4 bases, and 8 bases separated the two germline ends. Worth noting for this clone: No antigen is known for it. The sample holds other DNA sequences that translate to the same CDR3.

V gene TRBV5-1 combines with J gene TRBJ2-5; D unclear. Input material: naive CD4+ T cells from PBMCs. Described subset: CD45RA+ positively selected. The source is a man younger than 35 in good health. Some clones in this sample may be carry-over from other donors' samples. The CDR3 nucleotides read TGCGCCAGCAGCCTAACCGGAGAGACCCAGTACTTC. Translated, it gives CASSLTGETQYF.